A single sample gave rise to the 18 T cell receptor beta chains below, sequenced in a study of cytomegalovirus exposure and HLA in healthy donors. TCRdb keeps only in-frame clones here, not all; method: immunoSEQ multiplex PCR. Of 150,000 to 200,000 clones listed, around 85% were seen once; the top ten hold 15% to 20%. Sequenced: PBMCs. The receptors stem from a man aged 18 to 30 in good health and CMV-seropositive.

The sample holds a few counts of this clone. The chain links TRBV19 to TRBJ2-1; D is possibly TRBD2 (5 bases). CDR3 length: 13 residues. The V and J ends lost 3 bases and 7 bases respectively, with 10 bases between them. Germline values: CDR1 LNHDA, CDR2 SQIVND (reference sequence). This CDR3 is CASSMWTGNEQFF. The CDR3 region has the DNA TGTGCCAGTAGTATGTGGACTGGAAATGAGCAGTTCTTC.

This chain joins TRBV6-5 and TRBJ2-7, with TRBD1 as a possible D gene (6 bases). The CDR3 is 13 amino acids. From germline, CDR1 is MNHEY and CDR2 SVGAGI. V was clipped by 0 bases and J by 3 bases, with 6 bases between them. This CDR3 is CASSYSQGYEQYF. The CDR3 bases are TGTGCCAGCAGTTACTCACAGGGCTACGAGCAGTACTTC.

This clone was counted only a few times. This chain's CDR3 is CASSRGNSYEQYF. As DNA, the CDR3 is TGTGCCAGCAGCAGGGGGAATTCCTACGAGCAGTACTTC. V is TRBV11-2 and J is TRBJ2-7; possible D gene TRBD1, 6 bases. Trimming removed 5 bases at V and 1 base at J, with 9 bases between. Germline V gives CDR1 SGHAT, CDR2 FQNNGV. This CDR3 is 13 amino acids long.

This clone is a singleton in its sample. This sequence joins TRBV5-1 and TRBJ2-4, with 14 bases lining up with TRBD2. Losses at the gene ends were 4 bases for V and 0 bases for J; bases not matched to a gene: 18. Germline values: CDR1 SGHRS, CDR2 YFSETQ. The CDR3 consists of 22 residues. The chain's CDR3 is CASSPIHQPGLAGASAKNIQYF. The CDR3 DNA sequence: TGCGCCAGCAGCCCCATTCACCAACCGGGACTAGCGGGGGCCTCAGCCAAAAACATTCAGTACTTC.

The chain uses TRBV6-1 and TRBJ1-3; unclear D gene. CDR1 and CDR2 from the germline V gene are MNHNS and SASEGT. V lost 6 bases to trimming and J lost 0 bases, with 12 bases between them. The CDR3 has 15 residues. The CDR3 nucleotides read TGTGCCAGCAGGCGCGACTGGAGCTCTGGAAACACCATATATTTT. Translating it yields CASRRDWSSGNTIYF.

The chain links TRBV9 to TRBJ2-1; no reliable D call. The CDR3 runs 12 residues. Trimming left V 4 bases short and J 6 bases short, with 8 bases between. Looked up from germline, CDR1 is SGDLS and CDR2 is YYNGEE. DNA for the CDR3: TGTGCCAGCAGCCCTTCCGGCAATGAGCAGTTCTTC. Its translation: CASSPSGNEQFF. Based on the CDR3 plus reference TRBV9 and TRBJ2-1, the full variable domain is DSGVTQTPKHLITATGQRVTLRCSPRSGDLSVYWYQQSLDQGLQFLIQYYNGEERAKGNILERFSAQQFPDLHSELNLSSLELGDSALYFCASSPSGNEQFFGPGTRLTVL.

V and J are TRBV30 and TRBJ1-2; 8 bases are shared with TRBD1. Per germline, CDR1 GTSNPN and CDR2 SVGIG (reference sequence). This CDR3 contains 16 residues. With V trimmed by 0 bases and J by 8 bases, 14 bases remained unmatched. The CDR3 DNA reads TGTGCCTGGAGTGTACGACAGGGGAGCCTAGTAGGAGGCTACACCTTC. Amino acids: CAWSVRQGSLVGGYTF.

V gene TRBV2 combines with J gene TRBJ2-1; 7 bases map to TRBD1. Per germline, CDR1 SNHLY and CDR2 FYNNEI. The CDR3 spans 15 residues. With 3 bases clipped from V and 14 bases from J, the junction kept 16 bases outside the gene matches. For the CDR3, the DNA is TGTGCCAGCAGTGAGATAGGCAAGGAGACAGGGTTGAAGTTCTTC. It yields the protein CASSEIGKETGLKFF.

The DNA for the CDR3 is TGTGCCAGCAGCGCCCAAGGGGGAAAGGACACTGAAGCTTTCTTT. Translation gives CASSAQGGKDTEAFF. The V gene is TRBV7-6, the J gene TRBJ1-1, with a weak D call TRBD1 (6 bases). CDR1 is SGHVS and CDR2 is FNYEAQ in the germline V gene. The germline V and J ends were trimmed by 5 bases and 3 bases, with 16 bases remaining between them. The length of the CDR3 is 15 residues.

This clone was observed a few times. The CDR3 region is CASSLRGSNEQFF. The CDR3 DNA sequence: TGTGCCAGCAGCTTACGAGGGAGTAATGAGCAGTTCTTC. This chain joins TRBV7-9 and TRBJ2-1; possibly TRBD2 for D (5 bases). This CDR3 contains 13 residues. The germline V and J ends were trimmed by 2 bases and 7 bases, with 9 bases remaining between them. Germline V gives CDR1 SEHNR, CDR2 FQNEAQ (reference sequence).

Turning to this clone: This CDR3 is also generated by other DNA sequences in the sample. The chain employs TRBV6-6 and TRBJ2-7; D unclear. From germline, CDR1 is MNHNY and CDR2 SVGAGI (reference sequence). The CDR3 length is 11 residues. Trimming removed 6 bases at V and 3 bases at J, with 6 bases between. CDR3 region: CASSPYYEQYF. The CDR3 region has the DNA TGTGCCAGCAGCCCCTACTACGAGCAGTACTTC.

This clone was recorded once. The chain has TRBV7-3 and TRBJ1-1; D is undetermined. Germline CDR1 reads SGHTA; CDR2 reads FQGTGA. Trimming stripped 0 bases from V and 7 bases from J, with 9 bases between. This CDR3 is built from 13 residues. The CDR3 loop reads CASSLTDLVEAFF. For the CDR3, the DNA is TGTGCCAGCAGCTTAACGGACTTGGTTGAAGCTTTCTTT.

The V call is TRBV5-4, the J call TRBJ1-6, with TRBD1 matching 9 bases. The CDR3 is made up of 15 amino acids. The germline V gene encodes CDR1 SGHNT and CDR2 YYREEE (reference sequence). J was trimmed by 7 bases and V by 4 bases; bases with no gene match: 6. The CDR3 region is CASSPDRGRNSPLHF. CDR3 nucleotides: TGTGCCAGCAGCCCAGACAGGGGGAGGAATTCACCCCTCCACTTT.

The chain employs TRBV10-3 and TRBJ2-1, with TRBD1 matching over 7 bases. The V gene's germline CDR1 is ENHRY and CDR2 SYGVKD. There are 15 residues in the CDR3. Trimming cost V 2 bases and J 6 bases; bases outside gene matches: 7. DNA of the CDR3: TGTGCCATCAGTGAGGACAGGGCGGTTATCAATGAGCAGTTCTTC. Its translation is CAISEDRAVINEQFF.

With regard to this clone: This same CDR3 is encoded by further DNA sequences in the sample. This rearrangement joins TRBV5-1 to TRBJ2-2; 7 positions agree with TRBD1. This CDR3 has 15 amino acids. J was trimmed by 2 bases and V by 1 base; bases with no gene match: 2. The germline V gene encodes CDR1 SGHRS and CDR2 YFSETQ. Here the CDR3 DNA reads TGCGCCAGCAGCTTGACAGGGGCTAACACCGGGGAGCTGTTTTTT. This sequence encodes CASSLTGANTGELFF.

The genes are TRBV27 and TRBJ1-4; D not resolved. In germline, CDR1 is MNHEY, CDR2 SMNVEV (reference sequence). There are 14 residues in the CDR3. The germline V and J ends were trimmed by 8 bases and 8 bases, with 18 bases remaining between them. CDR3 sequence: CASGLERVKEKLFF. In DNA form, the CDR3 reads TGTGCCAGCGGGCTCGAGAGGGTAAAGGAAAAACTGTTTTTT.

The rearrangement links TRBV29-1 to TRBJ2-3; tentatively, D is TRBD2 (6 bases). Deletions cut 4 bases from V and 2 bases from J, with 7 bases between. The CDR3 extends over 12 amino acids. In germline, CDR1 is SQVTM, CDR2 ANQGSEA. The CDR3 nucleotides read TGCAGCGTTGGCGGGGCCACAGATACGCAGTATTTT. Translation: CSVGGATDTQYF.

The CDR3, as DNA: TGCGCCAGCAGCTTGGGCGGGATGGTCGCAGATACGCAGTATTTT. This sequence encodes CASSLGGMVADTQYF. The chain combines TRBV5-1 with TRBJ2-3, with D maybe TRBD2 (6 bases). From germline, CDR1 is SGHRS and CDR2 YFSETQ. This CDR3 comprises 15 residues. V shed 0 bases and J shed 4 bases, with 12 bases lying between them.